This TCR beta chain was documented in a study of blood T cells in healthy people across ages (dated by TCRdb to between 2015 and 2016). Regarding the study in general: In model experiments, roughly one uniquely barcoded TCR beta cDNA molecule per two T cells was captured by template switching. Using deep sequencing normalized with unique cDNA molecular identifiers, the study measured how TCR beta repertoire diversity changes with age. To avoid experimental bias, donors of different ages were spread randomly across the sequencing lanes. The donors were split into four age groups: young (average about 15 years), middle-aged (39), aged (62) and long-lived (under 90). Two additional independent replicas of 1 million unique cDNA reads from the same blood draw were analyzed for two donors (one aged 18 to 30 and one aged 80 or older). On the study overall, not on this receptor specifically: Estimates of total diversity based on one million sequenced T cells were considered lower bounds and underestimates. Conclusive comparison of naive and antigen-experienced compartments was prevented by the profiling of bulk unsorted PBMCs. Donor CMV infection status was unknown, potentially confounding age-related changes in expanded clonotypes. As age increased, observed TCR beta diversity per million T cells dropped in a roughly linear way, and a significant reduction was already evident by age roughly 40. Compared with the aged group, more naive CD4+ T cells, fewer expanded clones and increased TCR diversity were shown by the long-lived group, suggesting age selection. Observed TCR beta diversity correlated strongly with the percentage of naive T cells measured by flow cytometry.

Library construction relied on 5' RACE. TCRdb shows the sequencer as Illumina HiSeq 2500. The second PCR ran for about 6 to 12 cycles and used a J-beta primer mix along with a sample-barcoded 5' primer. A template-switch 5' adaptor carrying 12 random nucleotides introduced a unique molecular identifier onto each TCR beta cDNA molecule. Each sample yielded at least 2.5 million CDR3-containing paired-end reads. First-strand cDNA was synthesized from all RNA with the Mint cDNA synthesis kit, primed by a TRBC-specific oligonucleotide. All cDNA was treated with uracil-DNA glycosylase and then went through a first 18-cycle PCR with the universal primers M1SS and BC2_uni_R. The authors processed their data as follows. For normalization, 1 million high-quality reads were randomly selected from each sample, with every read carrying a distinct molecular identifier. Reads sharing molecular identifiers were discarded rather than binned into consensus sequences. MiTCR, run with a Q25 quality threshold and the strictest error-elimination algorithm, handled CDR3 identification, clonotype clustering and error correction. A nonparametric unseen species model using Euler transformation provided a lower-bound estimate of total TCR beta diversity. The public sequencing data were trimmed at Q25 with fastp and processed into clonotypes with MiXCR by TCRdb, which kept only in-frame beta chains. Here each entry gathers all rows of one CDR3 protein and keeps the most common genes and DNA. The V and J calls, along with clone size, are taken from TCRdb and not from the paper's own processing. Here the sample has 1.2 million to 1.5 million distinct CDR3 sequences; roughly 40% occur a single time. The ten largest clones add up to 7% to 9.5% of the sample.

Systemically healthy Caucasian individuals from Russia, 39 in total and aged roughly 6 to 90 years, were included as donors. Each donor gave 8 to 10 milliliters of peripheral blood, drawn into EDTA-treated Vacutainer tubes. Ficoll-Paque density-gradient centrifugation was used to isolate PBMCs, with at least 6 million per sample. Total RNA, at least 6 micrograms per sample, was extracted from PBMCs with Trizol reagent. For every donor, flow cytometry on a PBMC aliquot measured the percentage of naive CD45RAhigh/CD27high T cells. Points on this clonotype: It has no known antigen specificity. It has no much larger one-base neighbor in the sample; base qualities were not kept.

Deletion took 3 bases off V and 2 bases off J, with a span of 14 bases between the germline ends. The CDR3 starts with the cysteine, ends with the phenylalanine, and has 16 residues. Only the CDR3 part of the read is kept: 48 bases, read in frame from the first base. The sequence was obtained from a woman aged 18 to 35 in good health. Sequenced sample: blood. Recombination linked TRBV12-3 or TRBV12-4 to TRBJ1-5, and possibly TRBD1, on 5 matching bases. The CDR3 reads as follows: CASSFGADGGNQPQHF. The DNA sequence is given as TGTGCCAGCAGTTTTGGGGCAGATGGGGGCAATCAGCCCCAGCATTTT.